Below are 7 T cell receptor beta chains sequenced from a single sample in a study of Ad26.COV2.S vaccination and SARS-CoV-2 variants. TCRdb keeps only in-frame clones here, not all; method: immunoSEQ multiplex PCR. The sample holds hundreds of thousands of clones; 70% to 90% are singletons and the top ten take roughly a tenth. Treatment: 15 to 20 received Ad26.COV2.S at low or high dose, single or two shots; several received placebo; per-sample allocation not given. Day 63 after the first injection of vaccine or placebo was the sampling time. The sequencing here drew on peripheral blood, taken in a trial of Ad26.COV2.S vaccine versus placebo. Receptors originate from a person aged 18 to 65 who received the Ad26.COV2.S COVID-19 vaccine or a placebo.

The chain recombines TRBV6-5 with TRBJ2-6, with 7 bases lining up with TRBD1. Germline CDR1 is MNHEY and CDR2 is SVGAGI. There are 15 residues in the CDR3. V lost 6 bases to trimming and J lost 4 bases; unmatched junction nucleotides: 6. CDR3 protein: CASSHDRAGANVLTF. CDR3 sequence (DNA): TGTGCCAGCAGCCACGACAGGGCCGGGGCCAACGTCCTGACTTTC.

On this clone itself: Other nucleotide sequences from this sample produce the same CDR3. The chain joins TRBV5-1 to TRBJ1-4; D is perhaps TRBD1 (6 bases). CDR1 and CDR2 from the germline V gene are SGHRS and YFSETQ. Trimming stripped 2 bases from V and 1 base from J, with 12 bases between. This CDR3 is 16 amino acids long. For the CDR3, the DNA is TGCGCCAGCAGCTTAACAGGGTTGGGAACTAATGAAAAACTGTTTTTT. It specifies CASSLTGLGTNEKLFF.

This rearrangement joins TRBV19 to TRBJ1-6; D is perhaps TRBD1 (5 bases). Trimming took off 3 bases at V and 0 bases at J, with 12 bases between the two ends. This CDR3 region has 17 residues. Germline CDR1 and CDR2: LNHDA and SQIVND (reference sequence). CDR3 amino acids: CASSMRQRGSYNSPLHF. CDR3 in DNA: TGTGCCAGTAGTATGAGACAGCGGGGCTCCTATAATTCACCCCTCCACTTT.

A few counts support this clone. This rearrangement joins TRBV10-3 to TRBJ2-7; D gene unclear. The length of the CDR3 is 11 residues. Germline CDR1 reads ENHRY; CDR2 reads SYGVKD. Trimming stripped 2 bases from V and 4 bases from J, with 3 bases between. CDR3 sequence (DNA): TGTGCCATCAGTGAGGGGTACGAGCAGTACTTC. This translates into CAISEGYEQYF.

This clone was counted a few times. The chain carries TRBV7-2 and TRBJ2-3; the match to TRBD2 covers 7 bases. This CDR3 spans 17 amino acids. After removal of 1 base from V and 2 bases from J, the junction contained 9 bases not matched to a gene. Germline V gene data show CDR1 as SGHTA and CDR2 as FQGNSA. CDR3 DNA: TGTGCCAGCAGCTTAGGGACTTCGAAGCGGGACACAGATACGCAGTATTTT. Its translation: CASSLGTSKRDTDTQYF.

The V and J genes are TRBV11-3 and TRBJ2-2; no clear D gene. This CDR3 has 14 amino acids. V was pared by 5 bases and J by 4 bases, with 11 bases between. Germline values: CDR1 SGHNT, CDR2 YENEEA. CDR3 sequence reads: CASSPSRSTGELFF. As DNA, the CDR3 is TGTGCCAGCAGCCCCTCTCGCTCCACCGGGGAGCTGTTTTTT.

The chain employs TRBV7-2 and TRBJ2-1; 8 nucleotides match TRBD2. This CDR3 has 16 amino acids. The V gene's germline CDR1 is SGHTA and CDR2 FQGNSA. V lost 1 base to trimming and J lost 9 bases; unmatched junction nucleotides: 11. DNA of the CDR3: TGTGCCAGCAGCTTAGACGCGGGGGGCCTATCCGGTGAGCAGTTCTTC. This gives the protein CASSLDAGGLSGEQFF.